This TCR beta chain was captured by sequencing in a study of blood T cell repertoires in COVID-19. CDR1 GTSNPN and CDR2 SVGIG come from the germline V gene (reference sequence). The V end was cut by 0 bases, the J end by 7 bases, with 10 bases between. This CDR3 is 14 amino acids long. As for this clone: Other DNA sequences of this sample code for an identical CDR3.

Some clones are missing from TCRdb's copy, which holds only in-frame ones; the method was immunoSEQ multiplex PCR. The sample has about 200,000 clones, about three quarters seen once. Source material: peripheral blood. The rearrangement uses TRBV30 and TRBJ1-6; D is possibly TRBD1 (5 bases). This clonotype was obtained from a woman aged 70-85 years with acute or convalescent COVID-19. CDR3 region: CAWSVGRGNSPLHF. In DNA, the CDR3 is TGTGCCTGGAGTGTGGGACGGGGGAATTCACCCCTCCACTTT.